These 2 T cell receptor beta chains originate from one sample sequenced in a study of molecular identifiers for immune sequencing clone quantification. TCRdb reprocessed the PCR reads with MiXCR, giving one entry per CDR3 protein. The table records about 630,000 distinct CDR3 sequences, about 25% of them present only once. The sequenced sample consisted of naive CD8+ T cells from blood, with Jurkat cell RNA spiked in. Subset: FACS-sorted CD8+CD4-CCR7+CD45RA+ naive T cells. The receptor set was obtained from a human donor in good health. Some libraries in this study had Jurkat cell RNA spiked in.

In the case of this clonotype: A junction end diverges from the germline sequence, so it may reflect a read error. The chain uses TRBV7-9 and TRBJ2-2; D unclear. Germline CDR1 and CDR2: SEHNR and FQNEAQ (reference sequence). This CDR3 spans 15 amino acids. The CDR3: CASCLVLENTGELFF. The CDR3 region has the DNA TGTGCCAGCTGCTTAGTCTTAGAGAACACCGGGGAGCTGTTTTTT.

The genes are TRBV12-3 or TRBV12-4 and TRBJ2-5; the D gene is possibly TRBD1 (5 bases). Trimming pared 6 bases from V and 3 bases from J, leaving 14 bases between. The CDR3 sequence is 14 residues long. The CDR3 is CASSPVDREETQYF. CDR3 nucleotides: TGTGCCAGCAGCCCAGTAGACAGAGAAGAGACCCAGTACTTC.